What follows is one TCR beta chain and its context. Its antigen is not identified. Trimming left V 6 bases short and J 4 bases short, with 10 bases between. CDR3 length: 13 amino acids. Germline assignment: CDR1 SGHAT and CDR2 FQNNGV. This sample is drawn from a study of blood T cells in healthy people across ages. A J-beta primer mix and a sample-barcoded 5' primer were used in a second PCR of roughly 6 to 12 cycles. The authors tagged each cDNA molecule using a template-switch adaptor with 12 random nucleotides. TCRdb used MiXCR to reprocess the 5' RACE reads, holding one entry per CDR3 protein. The data hold about a million distinct CDR3 sequences, with about 53% observed a single time. Study-wide findings and caveats: It was held that the diversity estimates obtained from one million T cells were underestimates. Unsorted PBMC input precluded a conclusive naive versus antigen-experienced comparison.

The chain couples TRBV11-2 to TRBJ2-1, with no clear D. This sequence was found in a woman aged 55-69 years in good health. Sequencing was performed on blood. For the CDR3, the DNA is TGTGCCAGCAGACCGGACCATTACAATGAGCAGTTCTTC. This gives the protein CASRPDHYNEQFF.